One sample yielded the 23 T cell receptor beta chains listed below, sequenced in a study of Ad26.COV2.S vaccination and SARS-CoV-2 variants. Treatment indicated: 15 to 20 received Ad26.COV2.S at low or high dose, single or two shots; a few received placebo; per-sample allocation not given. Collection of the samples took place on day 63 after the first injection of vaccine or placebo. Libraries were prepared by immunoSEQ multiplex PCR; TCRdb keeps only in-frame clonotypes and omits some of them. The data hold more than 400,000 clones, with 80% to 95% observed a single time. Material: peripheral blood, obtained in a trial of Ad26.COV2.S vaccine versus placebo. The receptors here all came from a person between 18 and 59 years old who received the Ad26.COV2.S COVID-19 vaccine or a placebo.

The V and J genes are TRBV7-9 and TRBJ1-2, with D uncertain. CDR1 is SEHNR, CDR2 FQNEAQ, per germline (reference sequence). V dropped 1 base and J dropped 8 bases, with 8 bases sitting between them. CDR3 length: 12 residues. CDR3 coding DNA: TGTGCCAGCAGCTTAGTTGAGTGGGGCTACACCTTC. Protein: CASSLVEWGYTF.

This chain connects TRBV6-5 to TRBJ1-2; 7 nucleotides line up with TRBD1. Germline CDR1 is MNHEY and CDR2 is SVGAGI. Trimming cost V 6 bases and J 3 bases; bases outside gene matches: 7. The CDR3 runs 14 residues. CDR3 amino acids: CASRSGQVYYGYTF. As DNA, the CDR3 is TGTGCCAGCAGATCAGGACAGGTCTACTATGGCTACACCTTC.

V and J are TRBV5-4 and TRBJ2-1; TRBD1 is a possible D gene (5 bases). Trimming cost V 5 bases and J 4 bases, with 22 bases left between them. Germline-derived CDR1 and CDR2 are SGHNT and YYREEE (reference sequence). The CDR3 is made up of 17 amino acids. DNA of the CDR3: TGTGCCAGCAGTGGTGAGGACGAGTTAGGGGTATACAATGAGCAGTTCTTC. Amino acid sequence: CASSGEDELGVYNEQFF.

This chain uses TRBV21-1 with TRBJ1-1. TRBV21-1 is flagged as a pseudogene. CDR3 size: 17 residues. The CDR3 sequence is CASTGEGLTYSDTEAFF. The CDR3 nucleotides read TGTGCCAGCACCGGAGAAGGGCTCACCTACTCGGACACTGAAGCTTTCTTT.

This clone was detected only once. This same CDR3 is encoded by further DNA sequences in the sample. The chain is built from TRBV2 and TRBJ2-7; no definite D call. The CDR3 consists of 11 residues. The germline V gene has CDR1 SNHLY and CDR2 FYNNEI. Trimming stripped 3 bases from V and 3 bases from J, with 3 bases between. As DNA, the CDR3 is TGTGCCAGCAGTGAGGTCTACGAGCAGTACTTC. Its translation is CASSEVYEQYF.

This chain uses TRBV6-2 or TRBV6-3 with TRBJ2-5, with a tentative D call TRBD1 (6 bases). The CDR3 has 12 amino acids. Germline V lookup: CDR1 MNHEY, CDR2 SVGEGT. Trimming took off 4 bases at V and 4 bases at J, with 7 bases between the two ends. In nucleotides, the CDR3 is TGTGCCAGCAGTTGGGGGCCAGAGACCCAGTACTTC. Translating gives CASSWGPETQYF.

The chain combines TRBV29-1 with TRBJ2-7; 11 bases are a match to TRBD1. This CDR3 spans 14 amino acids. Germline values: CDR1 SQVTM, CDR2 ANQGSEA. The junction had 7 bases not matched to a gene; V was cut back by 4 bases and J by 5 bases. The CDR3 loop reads CSVGGTGGLDEQYF. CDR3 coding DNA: TGCAGCGTTGGGGGGACAGGGGGATTGGACGAGCAGTACTTC.

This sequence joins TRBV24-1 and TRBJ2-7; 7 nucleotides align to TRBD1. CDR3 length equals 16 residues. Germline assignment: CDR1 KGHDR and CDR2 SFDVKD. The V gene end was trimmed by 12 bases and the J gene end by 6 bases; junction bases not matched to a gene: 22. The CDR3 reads CAGSFPGTAKKSEQYF. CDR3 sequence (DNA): TGTGCCGGGTCCTTCCCTGGGACAGCCAAGAAGAGCGAGCAGTACTTC.

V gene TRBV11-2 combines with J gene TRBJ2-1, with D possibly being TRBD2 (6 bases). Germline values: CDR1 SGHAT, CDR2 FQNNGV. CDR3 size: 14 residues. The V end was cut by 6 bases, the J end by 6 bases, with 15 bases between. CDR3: CASRPSGGINEQFF. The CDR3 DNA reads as TGTGCCAGCAGGCCCTCCGGGGGTATCAATGAGCAGTTCTTC.

The CDR3 loop is CSVGRDGTYEQYF. Written as DNA, the CDR3 is TGCAGCGTTGGGCGGGACGGCACCTACGAGCAGTACTTC. The chain is built from TRBV29-1 and TRBJ2-7; D may be TRBD2 (6 bases). CDR1 is SQVTM and CDR2 is ANQGSEA in the germline V gene. V dropped 4 bases and J dropped 2 bases, with 12 bases sitting between them. This CDR3 has 13 residues.

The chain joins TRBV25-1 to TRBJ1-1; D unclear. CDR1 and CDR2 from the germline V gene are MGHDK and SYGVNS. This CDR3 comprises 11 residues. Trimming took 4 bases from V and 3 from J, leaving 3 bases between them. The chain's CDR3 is CASSVYTEAFF. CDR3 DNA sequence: TGTGCCAGCAGTGTTTACACTGAAGCTTTCTTT.

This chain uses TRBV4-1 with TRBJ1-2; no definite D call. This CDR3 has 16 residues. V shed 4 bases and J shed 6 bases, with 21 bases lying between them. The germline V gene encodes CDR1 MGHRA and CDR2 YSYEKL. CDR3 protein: CASSLLKGASEDGYTF. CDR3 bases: TGCGCCAGCAGCCTACTAAAGGGTGCCTCGGAAGATGGCTACACCTTC.

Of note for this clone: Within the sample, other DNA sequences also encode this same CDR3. CDR3: CASSWGQGNYGYTF. Here the CDR3 DNA reads TGTGCCAGCAGCTGGGGACAGGGCAACTATGGCTACACCTTC. The chain is built from TRBV5-6 and TRBJ1-2; 9 bases map to TRBD1. With V trimmed by 3 bases and J by 2 bases, 2 bases remained unmatched. This CDR3 is built from 14 residues. From germline, CDR1 is SGHDT and CDR2 YYEEEE.

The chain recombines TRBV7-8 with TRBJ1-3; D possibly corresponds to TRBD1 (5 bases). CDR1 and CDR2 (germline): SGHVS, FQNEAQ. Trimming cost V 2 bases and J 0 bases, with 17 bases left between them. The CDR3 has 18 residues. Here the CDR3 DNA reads TGTGCCAGCAGCTTATGGCCCTCCCTGGGGGGCTCTGGAAACACCATATATTTT. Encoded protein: CASSLWPSLGGSGNTIYF.

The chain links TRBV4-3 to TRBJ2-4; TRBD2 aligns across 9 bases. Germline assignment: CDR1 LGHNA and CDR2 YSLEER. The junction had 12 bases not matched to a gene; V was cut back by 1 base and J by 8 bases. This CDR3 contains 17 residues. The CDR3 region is CASSQAHSAGGTDIQYF. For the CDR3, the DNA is TGCGCCAGCAGCCAAGCCCACTCAGCGGGGGGTACGGACATTCAGTACTTC.

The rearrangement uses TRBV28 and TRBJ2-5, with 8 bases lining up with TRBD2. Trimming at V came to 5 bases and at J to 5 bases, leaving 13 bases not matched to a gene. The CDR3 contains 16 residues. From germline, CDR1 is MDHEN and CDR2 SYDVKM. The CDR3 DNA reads TGTGCCAGCAGTCCCCTACCAGGCGGGGGGCCGGAGACCCAGTACTTC. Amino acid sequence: CASSPLPGGGPETQYF.

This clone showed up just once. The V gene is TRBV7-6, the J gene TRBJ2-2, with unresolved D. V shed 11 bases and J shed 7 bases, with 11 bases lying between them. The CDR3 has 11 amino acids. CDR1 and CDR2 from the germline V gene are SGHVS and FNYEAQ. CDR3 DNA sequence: TGTGCCGGTGGAGATAACGGGGAGCTGTTTTTT. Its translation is CAGGDNGELFF. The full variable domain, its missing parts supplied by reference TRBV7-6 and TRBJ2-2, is GAGVSQSPRYKVTKRGQDVALRCDPISGHVSLYWYRQALGQGPEFLTYFNYEAQQDKSGLPNDRFSAERPEGSISTLTIQRTEQRDSAMYRCAGGDNGELFFGEGSRLTVL.

The CDR3 sequence: CASSSGTVNTEAFF. CDR3 nucleotide sequence: TGTGCCAGCAGTTCAGGGACAGTGAACACTGAAGCTTTCTTT. The genes are TRBV6-5 and TRBJ1-1; 7 bases agree with TRBD1. The germline gives CDR1 MNHEY, CDR2 SVGAGI. This CDR3 is built from 14 residues. The V and J ends lost 4 bases and 0 bases, in that order; junction bases with no gene match: 2.

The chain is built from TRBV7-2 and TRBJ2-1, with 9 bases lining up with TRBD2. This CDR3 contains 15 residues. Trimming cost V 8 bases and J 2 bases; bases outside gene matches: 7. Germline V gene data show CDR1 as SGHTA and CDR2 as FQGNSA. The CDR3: CASGSGGNTYNEQFF. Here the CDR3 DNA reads TGTGCCAGCGGTAGCGGGGGAAATACCTACAATGAGCAGTTCTTC.

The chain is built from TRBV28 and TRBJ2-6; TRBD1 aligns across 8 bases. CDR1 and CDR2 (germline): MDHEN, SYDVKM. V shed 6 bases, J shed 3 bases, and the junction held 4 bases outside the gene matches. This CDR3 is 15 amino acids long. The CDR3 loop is CASRPRGLGANVLTF. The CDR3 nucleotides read TGTGCCAGCAGACCCAGGGGGCTTGGGGCCAACGTCCTGACTTTC.

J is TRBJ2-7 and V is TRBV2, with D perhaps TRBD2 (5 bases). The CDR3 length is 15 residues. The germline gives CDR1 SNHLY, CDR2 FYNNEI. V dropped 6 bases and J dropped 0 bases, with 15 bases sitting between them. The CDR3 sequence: CASRRAELISYEQYF. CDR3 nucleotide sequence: TGTGCCAGCAGGAGAGCGGAACTGATCTCCTACGAGCAGTACTTC.

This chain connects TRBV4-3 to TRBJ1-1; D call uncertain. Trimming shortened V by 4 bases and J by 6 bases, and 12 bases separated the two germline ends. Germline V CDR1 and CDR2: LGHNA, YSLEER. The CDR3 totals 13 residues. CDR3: CASSRTGEPEAFF. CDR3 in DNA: TGCGCCAGCAGCCGAACCGGGGAACCTGAAGCTTTCTTT.

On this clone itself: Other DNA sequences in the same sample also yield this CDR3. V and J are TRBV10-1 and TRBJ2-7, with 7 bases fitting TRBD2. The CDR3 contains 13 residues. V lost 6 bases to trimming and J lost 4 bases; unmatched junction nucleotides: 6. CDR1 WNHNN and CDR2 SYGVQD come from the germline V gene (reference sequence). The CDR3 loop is CASSVGGSYEQYF. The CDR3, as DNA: TGCGCCAGCAGCGTCGGGGGGTCGTACGAGCAGTACTTC.